Listed below are T cell receptor beta chains from one sample, sequenced in a study of T cell responses to AZD1222 COVID-19 vaccine. Sequenced by immunoSEQ multiplex PCR; TCRdb stores in-frame clones only, minus some. The sample lists about 97,000 clones; more than 70% were seen once. The starting material was peripheral blood, obtained on day 0 of AZD1222 vaccination. These receptors all come from an adult in good health. The CDR3 runs from the conserved cysteine through the conserved F or W. Each record gives: clone size, J gene, D gene, V gene, CDR3 DNA, CDR3 protein. D genes are given only for firm matches. Clone sizes are given selectively: once, few, many, or a class where the clone is expanded.

size: .
J: TRBJ1-3
D: .
V: TRBV19
DNA: TGTGCCAGTACTGACACAGCCTCTGGAAACACCATATATTTT
CDR3: CASTDTASGNTIYF

size: .
J: TRBJ1-1
D: .
V: TRBV2
DNA: TGTGCCAGCTTTGTAACGGACTCTATGAACACTGAAGCTTTCTTT
CDR3: CASFVTDSMNTEAFF

size: .
J: TRBJ2-3
D: TRBD1
V: TRBV10-1
DNA: TGCGCCAGCAGTGAGCCCGGGACAGGGGGCACAGATACGCAGTATTTT
CDR3: CASSEPGTGGTDTQYF

size: .
J: TRBJ2-1
D: .
V: TRBV7-3
DNA: TGTGCCAGCTCCTATATCACCGACAATGAGCAGTTCTTC
CDR3: CASSYITDNEQFF

size: many
J: TRBJ2-1
D: .
V: TRBV7-2
DNA: TGTGCCAGCACCCTATCCGGGAGCCACAATGAGCAGTTCTTC
CDR3: CASTLSGSHNEQFF

size: .
J: TRBJ2-2
D: .
V: TRBV5-5
DNA: TGTGCCAGCAGCTTGCCGGGGGTCACCGGGGAGCTGTTTTTT
CDR3: CASSLPGVTGELFF

size: .
J: TRBJ1-1
D: .
V: TRBV18
DNA: TGTGCCAGCTCACCAGACAGCTACACTGAAGCTTTCTTT
CDR3: CASSPDSYTEAFF

size: many
J: TRBJ1-4
D: .
V: TRBV6-7
DNA: TGTGCCAGCAGTTACTCGATAAGGAGGGGAACTAATGAAAAACTGTTTTTT
CDR3: CASSYSIRRGTNEKLFF

size: .
J: TRBJ2-2
D: TRBD2
V: TRBV6-2/TRBV6-3
DNA: TGTGCCAGCAGTTCCGAGCGGGAGTGGGACACCGGGGAGCTGTTTTTT
CDR3: CASSSEREWDTGELFF

size: .
J: TRBJ2-1
D: TRBD2
V: TRBV9
DNA: TGTGCCAGCAGCGTAGTGGGACTAGCGAAATTAACTTCCTACAATGAGCAGTTCTTC
CDR3: CASSVVGLAKLTSYNEQFF

size: .
J: TRBJ1-1
D: .
V: TRBV2
DNA: TGTGCCAGCAGTGTGAACACTGAAGCTTTCTTT
CDR3: CASSVNTEAFF

size: .
J: TRBJ2-7
D: TRBD2
V: TRBV29-1
DNA: TGCAGCGTTGAAGGTGGCAGCGGGAGCTTGTACGAGCAGTACTTC
CDR3: CSVEGGSGSLYEQYF